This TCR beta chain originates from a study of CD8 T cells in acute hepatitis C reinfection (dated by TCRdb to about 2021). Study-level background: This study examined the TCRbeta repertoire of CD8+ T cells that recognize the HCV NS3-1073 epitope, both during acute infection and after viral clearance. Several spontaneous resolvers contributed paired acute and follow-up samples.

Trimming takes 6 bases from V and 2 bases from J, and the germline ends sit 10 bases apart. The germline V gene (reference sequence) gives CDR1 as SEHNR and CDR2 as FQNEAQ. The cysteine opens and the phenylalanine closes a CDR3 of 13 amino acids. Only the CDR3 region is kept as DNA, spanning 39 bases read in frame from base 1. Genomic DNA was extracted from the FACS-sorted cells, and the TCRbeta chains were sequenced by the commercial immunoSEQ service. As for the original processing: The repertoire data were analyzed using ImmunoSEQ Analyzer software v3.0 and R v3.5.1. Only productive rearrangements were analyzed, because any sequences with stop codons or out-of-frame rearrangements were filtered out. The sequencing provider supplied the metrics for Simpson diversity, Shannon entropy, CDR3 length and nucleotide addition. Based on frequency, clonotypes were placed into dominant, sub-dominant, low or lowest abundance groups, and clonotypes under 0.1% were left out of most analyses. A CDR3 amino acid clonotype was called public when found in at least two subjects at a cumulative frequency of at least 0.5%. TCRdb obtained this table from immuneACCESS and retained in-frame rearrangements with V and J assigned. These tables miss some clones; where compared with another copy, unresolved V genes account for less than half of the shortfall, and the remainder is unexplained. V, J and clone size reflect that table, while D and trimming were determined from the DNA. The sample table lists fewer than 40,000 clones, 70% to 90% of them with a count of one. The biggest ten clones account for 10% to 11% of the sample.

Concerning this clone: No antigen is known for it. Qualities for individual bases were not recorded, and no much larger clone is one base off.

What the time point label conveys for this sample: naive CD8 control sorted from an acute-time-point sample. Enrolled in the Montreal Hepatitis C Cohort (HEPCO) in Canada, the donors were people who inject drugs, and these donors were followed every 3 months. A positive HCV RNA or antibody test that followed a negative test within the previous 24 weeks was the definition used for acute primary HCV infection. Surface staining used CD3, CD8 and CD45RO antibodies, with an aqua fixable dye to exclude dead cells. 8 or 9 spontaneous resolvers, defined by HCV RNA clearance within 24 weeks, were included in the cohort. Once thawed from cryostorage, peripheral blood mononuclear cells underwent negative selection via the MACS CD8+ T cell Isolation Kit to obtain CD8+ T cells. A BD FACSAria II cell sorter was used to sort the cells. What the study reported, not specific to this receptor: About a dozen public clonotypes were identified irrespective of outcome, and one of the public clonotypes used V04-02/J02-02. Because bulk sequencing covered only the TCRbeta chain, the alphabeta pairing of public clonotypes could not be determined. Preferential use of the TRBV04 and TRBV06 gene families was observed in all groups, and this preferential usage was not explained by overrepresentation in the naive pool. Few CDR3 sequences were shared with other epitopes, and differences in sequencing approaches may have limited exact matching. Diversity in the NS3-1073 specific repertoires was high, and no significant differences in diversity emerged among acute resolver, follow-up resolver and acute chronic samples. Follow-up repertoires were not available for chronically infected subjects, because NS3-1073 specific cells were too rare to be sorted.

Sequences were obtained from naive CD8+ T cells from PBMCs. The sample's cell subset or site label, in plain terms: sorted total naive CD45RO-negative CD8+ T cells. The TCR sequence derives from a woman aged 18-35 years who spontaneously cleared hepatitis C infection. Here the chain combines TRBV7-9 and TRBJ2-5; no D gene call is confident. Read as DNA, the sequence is TGTGCCAGCAGTTACGCTCCACAAGAGACCCAGTACTTC. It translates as CASSYAPQETQYF.